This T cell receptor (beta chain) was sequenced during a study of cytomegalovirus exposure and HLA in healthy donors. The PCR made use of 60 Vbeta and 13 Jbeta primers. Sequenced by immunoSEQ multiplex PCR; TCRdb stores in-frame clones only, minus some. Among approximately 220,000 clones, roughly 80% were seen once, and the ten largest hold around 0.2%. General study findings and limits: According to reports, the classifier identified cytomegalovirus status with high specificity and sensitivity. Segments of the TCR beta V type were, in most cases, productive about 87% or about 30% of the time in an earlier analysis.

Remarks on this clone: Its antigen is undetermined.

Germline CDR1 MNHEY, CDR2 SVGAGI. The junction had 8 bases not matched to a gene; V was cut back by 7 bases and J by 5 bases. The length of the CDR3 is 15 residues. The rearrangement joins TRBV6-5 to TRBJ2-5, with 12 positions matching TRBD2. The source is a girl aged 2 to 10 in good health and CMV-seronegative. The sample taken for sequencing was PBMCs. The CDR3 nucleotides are TGTGCCAGCACCTTAGGGCTAGCGGGAGGGGAGACCCAGTACTTC. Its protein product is CASTLGLAGGETQYF.